These 18 T cell receptor beta chains came from one sample sequenced in a study of somatic mutations in cytotoxic T cells in rheumatoid arthritis. Some clones are missing from TCRdb's copy, which holds only in-frame ones; the method was immunoSEQ multiplex PCR. The sample contains about 12,000 clones, roughly 80% of which appear only once. The specimen sequenced was CD8+ T cells sorted from blood. These receptors were obtained from a man aged 45-60 years in good health.

The chain has TRBV14 and TRBJ2-1; 9 nucleotides line up with TRBD1. V was pared by 2 bases and J by 12 bases, with 17 bases of the junction left unmatched. The CDR3 loop spans 17 amino acids. Germline V lookup: CDR1 SGHDN, CDR2 FVKESK. The CDR3 DNA is TGTGCCAGCAGCCAATTCCAAGGACAGGGGCCCGCCGAGACGCAGTTCTTC. Its protein product is CASSQFQGQGPAETQFF.

The count of this clone is one. CDR3 region: CASSLRPTEEYGYTF. DNA for the CDR3: TGTGCCAGCAGCTTGCGGCCAACGGAAGAATATGGCTACACCTTC. The chain has TRBV5-5 and TRBJ1-2; no reliable D call. Germline CDR1 SGHKS, CDR2 YYEKEE (reference sequence). Trimming removed 1 base from V and 5 bases from J, with 15 bases in between. The CDR3 length is 15 residues.

This clone was observed a handful of times. The chain recombines TRBV4-3 with TRBJ2-7, with a weak D call TRBD1 (6 bases). Germline V CDR1 and CDR2: LGHNA, YSLEER. The CDR3 is 15 residues long. V lost 0 bases and J lost 2, with 11 bases in between. The CDR3 DNA follows: TGCGCCAGCAGCCAAGAGGGCAGGGGCACCTACGAGCAGTACTTC. Translating it yields CASSQEGRGTYEQYF.

The chain uses TRBV15 and TRBJ1-5; perhaps TRBD1 as D (6 bases). Germline-derived CDR1 and CDR2 are LNHNV and YYDKDF (reference sequence). Trimming pared 3 bases from V and 1 base from J, leaving 13 bases between. CDR3 length: 16 amino acids. Written as DNA, the CDR3 is TGTGCCACCAGCAGTAACAGGGTTGTAAGCAATCAGCCCCAGCATTTT. Translated, it gives CATSSNRVVSNQPQHF. The variable domain in full, with the rest retrieved from reference TRBV15 and TRBJ1-5, is DAMVIQNPRYQVTQFGKPVTLSCSQTLNHNVMYWYQQKSSQAPKLLFHYYDKDFNNEADTPDNFQSRRPNTSFCFLDIRSPGLGDTAMYLCATSSNRVVSNQPQHFGDGTRLSIL.

The V call is TRBV28, the J call TRBJ1-5, with D tentatively TRBD1 (5 bases). Between the trimmed V and J ends, which lost 2 bases and 4 bases, there was a span of 9 bases. Germline V CDR1 and CDR2: MDHEN, SYDVKM. The CDR3 has 14 residues. The CDR3 nucleotides read TGTGCCAGCAGTTTAACGGGGCGAAATCAGCCCCAGCATTTT. Encoded protein: CASSLTGRNQPQHF.

This clone was seen a single time. V is TRBV5-1 and J is TRBJ2-5; TRBD2 matches at 9 bases. This CDR3 region has 15 residues. Per the germline V gene, CDR1 is SGHRS and CDR2 is YFSETQ. V shed 0 bases and J 4 bases; nucleotides not matched to a gene: 4. The CDR3 reads CASSLEAGGRETQYF. In DNA form, the CDR3 reads TGCGCCAGCAGCTTGGAGGCGGGGGGGCGAGAGACCCAGTACTTC.

The count of this clone is one. This rearrangement joins TRBV4-3 to TRBJ2-1; 8 bases match TRBD2. The CDR3 extends over 18 amino acids. Germline CDR1 is LGHNA and CDR2 is YSLEER. V lost 0 bases and J lost 4; bases outside the gene matches: 11. This chain's CDR3 is CASSQDPSGGVVYNEQFF. In nucleotides, the CDR3 is TGCGCCAGCAGCCAAGATCCCAGCGGGGGAGTGGTTTACAATGAGCAGTTCTTC.

This clone was detected once. This chain connects TRBV4-1 to TRBJ2-1; 8 nucleotides line up with TRBD2. Per germline, CDR1 MGHRA and CDR2 YSYEKL. Trimming at V came to 2 bases and at J to 6 bases, leaving 6 bases not matched to a gene. The CDR3 runs 15 residues. The CDR3 nucleotides are TGCGCCAGCAGCCAATTGGTAGCGGGGTTCAATGAGCAGTTCTTC. Translating it yields CASSQLVAGFNEQFF.

This chain uses TRBV6-4 with TRBJ2-7; tentative D call: TRBD2 (7 bases). CDR1 and CDR2 (germline): MRHNA, SNTAGT. The V end was cut by 0 bases, the J end by 5 bases, with 32 bases between. CDR3 length: 21 amino acids. This chain's CDR3 is CASSDSNSAGGPGKFSHEQYV. DNA for the CDR3: TGTGCCAGCAGTGACTCGAATTCGGCCGGGGGGCCGGGAAAATTTTCCCACGAGCAGTACGTC.

V and J are TRBV9 and TRBJ1-1; the D is unclear. The germline CDR1 and CDR2 sequences are SGDLS and YYNGEE. V was clipped by 0 bases and J by 8 bases, with 8 bases between them. The CDR3 contains 12 residues. CDR3 nucleotides: TGTGCCAGCAGCGTAGGGCAGGCAGAAGCTTTCTTT. It is translated as CASSVGQAEAFF.

V usage is TRBV19 and J usage is TRBJ2-7, with D unresolved. CDR1 is LNHDA, CDR2 SQIVND, per germline (reference sequence). V lost 9 bases and J lost 7, with 19 bases in between. This CDR3 region has 13 residues. The CDR3, as DNA: TGTGCCAGCCTACTCAAGCGATATAGGGAGCAGTACTTC. Encoded protein: CASLLKRYREQYF.

The genes are TRBV2 and TRBJ2-5; D possibly corresponds to TRBD1 (5 bases). With 6 bases removed from V and 1 base from J, the gap between germline ends came to 12 bases. Germline loops: CDR1 SNHLY, CDR2 FYNNEI. The CDR3 runs 14 residues. CDR3 nucleotide sequence: TGTGCCAGCAGCCCGACAGAGTTCCAAGAGACCCAGTACTTC. Its translation: CASSPTEFQETQYF.

This clone was found a few times. The chain links TRBV7-2 to TRBJ2-7, with 8 bases fitting TRBD2. J gave up 6 bases and V 1 base, and 8 bases lay outside the gene matches. In germline, CDR1 is SGHTA, CDR2 FQGNSA. The CDR3 totals 15 residues. The CDR3 bases are TGTGCCAGCAGCTTAGTAACAGCGGGAGATGGCGAGCAGTACTTC. Encoded protein: CASSLVTAGDGEQYF.

This chain connects TRBV6-1 to TRBJ1-1, with D perhaps matching TRBD1 (6 bases). This CDR3 comprises 13 residues. V lost 7 bases, J lost 5 bases, and 14 bases lay in between. CDR1 and CDR2 (germline): MNHNS, SASEGT. CDR3 region: CASTLGGRTEAFF. The CDR3 DNA reads as TGTGCCAGCACCTTGGGGGGGCGGACTGAAGCTTTCTTT.

This sequence joins TRBV4-1 and TRBJ1-1, with a possible D match to TRBD1 (6 bases). CDR1 is MGHRA, CDR2 YSYEKL, per germline. The V end lost 0 bases, the J end lost 5 bases, and 10 bases lay between the germline ends. This CDR3 is built from 14 residues. In DNA form, the CDR3 reads TGCGCCAGCAGCCAAGAGTACAGGGATACTGAAGCTTTCTTT. This gives the protein CASSQEYRDTEAFF.

This chain links TRBV27 with TRBJ2-3; 13 bases match TRBD2. J was trimmed by 0 bases and V by 6 bases; bases with no gene match: 3. The CDR3 contains 16 residues. Germline-derived CDR1 and CDR2 are MNHEY and SMNVEV (reference sequence). For the CDR3, the DNA is TGTGCCAGCAGACTAGCGGGGGGGAGGAGCACAGATACGCAGTATTTT. This gives the protein CASRLAGGRSTDTQYF.

The V and J genes are TRBV30 and TRBJ1-4; D not resolved. V was trimmed by 4 bases and J by 0 bases, leaving 12 bases between them. The length of the CDR3 is 15 residues. CDR1 is GTSNPN and CDR2 is SVGIG in the germline V gene (reference sequence). Here the CDR3 reads CAWKARNATNEKLFF. CDR3 nucleotide sequence: TGTGCCTGGAAAGCCAGGAACGCAACTAATGAAAAACTGTTTTTT. Drawing the rest from reference TRBV30 and TRBJ1-4, the complete variable domain is SQTIHQWPATLVQPVGSPLSLECTVEGTSNPNLYWYRQAAGRGLQLLFYSVGIGQISSEVPQNLSASRPQDRQFILSSKKLLLSDSGFYLCAWKARNATNEKLFFGSGTQLSVL.

J is TRBJ2-1 and V is TRBV29-1; 10 bases align to TRBD2. There are 14 residues in the CDR3. CDR1 and CDR2 from the germline V gene are SQVTM and ANQGSEA. The V gene end was trimmed by 6 bases and the J gene end by 2 bases; junction bases not matched to a gene: 4. CDR3 in amino acids: CSVRTSGTYNEQFF. DNA of the CDR3: TGCAGCGTACGGACTAGCGGCACCTACAATGAGCAGTTCTTC.